This TCR beta chain was found in a study of cytomegalovirus exposure and HLA in healthy donors. Background on the study: T cells numbering about 200 million yielded 100 million to 120 million unique TCR beta sequences in an earlier analysis.

This clone was seen a few times. Antigen: not known. Points from the study as a whole: When analyzed later, a missense DCLRE1C variant was found to be linked to TCR beta V- and J-gene trimming. As immune exposure information, only CMV serostatus was available. Most TCR sequences were seen very rarely across donors, but some public TCRs occurred in many.

Vbeta (60) and Jbeta (13) primers were used in the PCR. Method: immunoSEQ multiplex PCR; TCRdb's copy keeps in-frame clones and lacks some. The data contain roughly 130,000 clones, 55% to 75% of them singletons. Germline V lookup: CDR1 LNHDA, CDR2 SQIVND (reference sequence). V lost 5 bases and J lost 1; bases outside the gene matches: 5. This CDR3 has 16 amino acids. This receptor was obtained from a human donor in good health. Sequencing was performed on PBMCs. The genes are TRBV19 and TRBJ2-3, with 11 bases matching TRBD2. CDR3 DNA sequence: TGTGCCAGTAGTCAGGGGACTAGCGGCCGCACAGATACGCAGTATTTT. Residues: CASSQGTSGRTDTQYF.